This T cell receptor beta chain was identified in a study of blood T cell repertoires in COVID-19. This CDR3 contains 15 residues. V trimming: 5 bases; J trimming: 1 base; junction bases outside the gene matches: 7. CDR1 is MNHEY and CDR2 is SVGAGI in the germline V gene. Sequencing used immunoSEQ multiplex PCR; TCRdb keeps in-frame clones, though not all of them. Among fewer than 150,000 clones, almost 80% were seen once, and the ten largest hold about a tenth. Sequenced: peripheral blood. The chain carries TRBV6-5 and TRBJ1-1, with TRBD1 matching over 7 bases. This receptor was obtained from a man aged 55-75 years who had recovered from COVID-19. CDR3 coding DNA: TGTGCCAGCAGTCATCAGGGGGAAGCGAACACTGAAGCTTTCTTT. Translating it yields CASSHQGEANTEAFF.